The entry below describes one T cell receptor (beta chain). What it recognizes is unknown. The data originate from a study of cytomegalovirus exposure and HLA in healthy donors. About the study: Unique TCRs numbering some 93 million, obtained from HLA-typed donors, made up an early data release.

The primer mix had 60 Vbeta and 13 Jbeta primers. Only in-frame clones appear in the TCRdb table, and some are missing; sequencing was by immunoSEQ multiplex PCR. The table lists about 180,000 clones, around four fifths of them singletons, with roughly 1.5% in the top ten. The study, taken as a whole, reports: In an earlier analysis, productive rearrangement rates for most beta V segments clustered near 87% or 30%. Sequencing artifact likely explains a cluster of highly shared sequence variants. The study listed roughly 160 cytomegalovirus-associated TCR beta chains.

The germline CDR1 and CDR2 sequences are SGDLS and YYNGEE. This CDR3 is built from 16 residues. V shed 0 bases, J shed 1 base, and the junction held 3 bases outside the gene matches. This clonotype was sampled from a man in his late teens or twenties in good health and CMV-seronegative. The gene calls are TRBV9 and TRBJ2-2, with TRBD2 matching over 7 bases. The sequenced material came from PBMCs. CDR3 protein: CASSVGGGGNTGELFF. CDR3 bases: TGTGCCAGCAGCGTAGGAGGCGGGGGGAACACCGGGGAGCTGTTTTTT.